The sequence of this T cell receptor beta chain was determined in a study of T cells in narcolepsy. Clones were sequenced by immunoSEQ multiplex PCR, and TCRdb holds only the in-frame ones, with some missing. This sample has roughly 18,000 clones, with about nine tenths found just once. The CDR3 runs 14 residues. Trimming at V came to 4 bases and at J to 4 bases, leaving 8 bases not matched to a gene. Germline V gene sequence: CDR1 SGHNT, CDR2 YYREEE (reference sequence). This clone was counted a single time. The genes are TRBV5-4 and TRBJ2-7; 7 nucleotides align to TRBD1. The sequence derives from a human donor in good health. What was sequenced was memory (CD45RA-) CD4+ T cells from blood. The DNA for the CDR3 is TGTGCCAGCAGCCGCATGGGACAGCATTACGAGCAGTACTTC. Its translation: CASSRMGQHYEQYF.